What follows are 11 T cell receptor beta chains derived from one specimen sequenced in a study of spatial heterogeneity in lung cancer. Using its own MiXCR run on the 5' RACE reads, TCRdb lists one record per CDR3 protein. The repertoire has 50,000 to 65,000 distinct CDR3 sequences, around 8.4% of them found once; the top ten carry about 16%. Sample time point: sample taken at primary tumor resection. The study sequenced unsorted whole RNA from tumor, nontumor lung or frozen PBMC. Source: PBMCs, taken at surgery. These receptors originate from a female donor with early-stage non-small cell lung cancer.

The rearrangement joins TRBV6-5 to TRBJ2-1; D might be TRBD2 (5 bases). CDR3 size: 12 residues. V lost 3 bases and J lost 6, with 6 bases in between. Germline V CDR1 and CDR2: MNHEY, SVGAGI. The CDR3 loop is CASSYGGNEQFF. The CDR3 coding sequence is TGTGCCAGCAGTTATGGAGGCAATGAGCAGTTCTTC.

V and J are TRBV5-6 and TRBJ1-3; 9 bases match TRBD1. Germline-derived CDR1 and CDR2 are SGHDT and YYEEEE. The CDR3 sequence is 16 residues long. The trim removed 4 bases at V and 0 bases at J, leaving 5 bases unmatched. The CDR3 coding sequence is TGTGCCAGCAGCCCGGACAGGGGCGTCTCTGGAAACACCATATATTTT. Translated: CASSPDRGVSGNTIYF. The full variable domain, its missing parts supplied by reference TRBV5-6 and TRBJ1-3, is DAGVTQSPTHLIKTRGQQVTLRCSPKSGHDTVSWYQQALGQGPQFIFQYYEEEERQRGNFPDRFSGHQFPNYSSELNVNALLLGDSALYLCASSPDRGVSGNTIYFGEGSWLTVV.

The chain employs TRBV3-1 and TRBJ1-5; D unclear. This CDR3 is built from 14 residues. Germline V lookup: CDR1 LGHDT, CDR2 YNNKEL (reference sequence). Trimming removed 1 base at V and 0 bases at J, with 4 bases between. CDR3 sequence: CASSQAGSNQPQHF. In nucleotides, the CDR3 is TGTGCCAGCAGCCAAGCAGGTAGCAATCAGCCCCAGCATTTT.

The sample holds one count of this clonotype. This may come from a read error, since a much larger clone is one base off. This chain's CDR3 is CSARGVIRNTIYF. CDR3 nucleotide sequence: TGCAGTGCCAGAGGGGTCATCAGAAACACCATATATTTT. The chain carries TRBV20-1 and TRBJ1-3, with D possibly matching TRBD1 (5 bases). Germline CDR1 and CDR2: DFQATT and SNEGSKA (reference sequence). CDR3 length: 13 residues.

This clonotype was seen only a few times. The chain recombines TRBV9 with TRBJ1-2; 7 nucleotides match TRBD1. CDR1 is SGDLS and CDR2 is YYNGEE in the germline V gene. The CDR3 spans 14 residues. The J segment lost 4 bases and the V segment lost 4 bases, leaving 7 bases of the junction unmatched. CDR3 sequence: CASSRQGHSYGYTF. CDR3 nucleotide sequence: TGTGCCAGCAGCCGACAGGGACATTCCTATGGCTACACCTTC. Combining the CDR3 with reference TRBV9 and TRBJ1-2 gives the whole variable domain DSGVTQTPKHLITATGQRVTLRCSPRSGDLSVYWYQQSLDQGLQFLIQYYNGEERAKGNILERFSAQQFPDLHSELNLSSLELGDSALYFCASSRQGHSYGYTFGSGTRLTVV.

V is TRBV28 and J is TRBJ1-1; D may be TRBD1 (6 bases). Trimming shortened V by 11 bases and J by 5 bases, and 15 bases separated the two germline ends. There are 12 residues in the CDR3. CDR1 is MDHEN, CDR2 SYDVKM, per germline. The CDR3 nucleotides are TGTGCCGCGGGCCGGGGGCCGACTGAAGCTTTCTTT. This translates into CAAGRGPTEAFF.

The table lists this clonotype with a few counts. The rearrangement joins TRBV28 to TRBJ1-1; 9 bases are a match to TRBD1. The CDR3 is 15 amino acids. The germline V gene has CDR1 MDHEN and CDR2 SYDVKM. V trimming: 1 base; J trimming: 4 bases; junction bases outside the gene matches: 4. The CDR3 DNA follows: TGTGCCAGCAGTTTATCCGGGACAGGGTCCACTGAAGCTTTCTTT. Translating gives CASSLSGTGSTEAFF.

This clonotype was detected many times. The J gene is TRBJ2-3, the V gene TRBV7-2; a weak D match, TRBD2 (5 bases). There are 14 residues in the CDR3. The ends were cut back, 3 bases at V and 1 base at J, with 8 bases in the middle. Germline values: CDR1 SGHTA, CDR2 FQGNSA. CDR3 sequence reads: CASSLLGGTDTQYF. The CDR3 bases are TGTGCCAGCAGCTTGTTGGGAGGCACAGATACGCAGTATTTT. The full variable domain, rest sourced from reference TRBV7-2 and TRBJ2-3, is GAGVSQSPSNKVTEKGKDVELRCDPISGHTALYWYRQSLGQGLEFLIYFQGNSAPDKSGLPSDRFSAERTGGSVSTLTIQRTQQEDSAVYLCASSLLGGTDTQYFGPGTRLTVL.

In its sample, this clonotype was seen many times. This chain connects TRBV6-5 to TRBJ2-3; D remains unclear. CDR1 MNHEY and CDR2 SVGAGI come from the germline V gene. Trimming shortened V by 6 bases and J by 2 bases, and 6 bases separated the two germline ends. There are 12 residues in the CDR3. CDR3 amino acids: CASRGLTDTQYF. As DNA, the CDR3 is TGTGCCAGCAGGGGCCTCACAGATACGCAGTATTTT.

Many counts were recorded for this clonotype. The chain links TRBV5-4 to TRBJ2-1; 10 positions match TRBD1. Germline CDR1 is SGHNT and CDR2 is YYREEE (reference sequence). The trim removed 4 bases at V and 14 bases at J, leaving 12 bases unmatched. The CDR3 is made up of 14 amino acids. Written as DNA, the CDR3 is TGTGCCAGCAGCAGCCGGGACAGGGGACCCCAGGAGTTCTTC. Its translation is CASSSRDRGPQEFF.

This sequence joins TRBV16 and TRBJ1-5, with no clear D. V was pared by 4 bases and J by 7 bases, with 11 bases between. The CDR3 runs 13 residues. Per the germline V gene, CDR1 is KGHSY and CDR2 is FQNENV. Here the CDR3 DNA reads TGTGCCAGCAGCCCCTTTTTGGGGCAGCCCCAGCATTTT. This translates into CASSPFLGQPQHF.